This entry lists 18 T cell receptor beta chains sequenced from one sample in a study of PD-L1 blockade in urothelial cancer. Generated by immunoSEQ multiplex PCR, the TCRdb table keeps only in-frame clones and is missing some. This sample has 90,000 to 130,000 clones, with under 95% found just once. Time point here: peripheral blood 6 weeks after treatment start. The specimen was PBMCs, collected around atezolizumab (anti-PD-L1) treatment. These receptors were obtained from a man aged 55 to 69 with urothelial cancer.

The V and J genes are TRBV7-3 and TRBJ2-1; 14 bases agree with TRBD2. This CDR3 has 16 residues. Per germline, CDR1 SGHTA and CDR2 FQGTGA. With 2 bases clipped from V and 8 bases from J, the junction kept 5 bases outside the gene matches. The CDR3 DNA is TGTGCCAGCAGCTTAGGGACTAGCGGGAGAGGGGATGAGCAGTTCTTC. Translated, it gives CASSLGTSGRGDEQFF.

In DNA, the CDR3 is TGTGCCAGCAGTTCTATTCGGGCCTTAACGAGGGGGGAGACCCAGTACTTC. Translation gives CASSSIRALTRGETQYF. The chain links TRBV11-2 to TRBJ2-5, with D perhaps TRBD1 (6 bases). This CDR3 spans 17 amino acids. Trimming stripped 6 bases from V and 5 bases from J, with 25 bases between. The germline gives CDR1 SGHAT, CDR2 FQNNGV.

The gene calls are TRBV6-4 and TRBJ2-7, with a tentative D call TRBD1 (6 bases). This CDR3 contains 12 residues. Between the trimmed V and J ends, which lost 10 bases and 1 base, there was a span of 11 bases. CDR1 is MRHNA, CDR2 SNTAGT, per germline. CDR3 sequence: CAIKGQSYEQYF. The DNA of the CDR3 is TGTGCCATCAAAGGACAGTCCTACGAGCAGTACTTC.

The chain carries TRBV25-1 and TRBJ2-7; D possibly corresponds to TRBD1 (6 bases). Germline loops: CDR1 MGHDK, CDR2 SYGVNS. The V end lost 7 bases, the J end lost 2 bases, and 15 bases lay between the germline ends. The CDR3 totals 14 residues. The CDR3: CASNKDRNPYEQYF. CDR3 DNA sequence: TGTGCCAGCAATAAAGACAGGAACCCCTACGAGCAGTACTTC.

This chain joins TRBV11-2 and TRBJ2-5; D might be TRBD2 (6 bases). The CDR3 has 14 amino acids. Germline lookup yields CDR1 SGHAT and CDR2 FQNNGV. With 4 bases removed from V and 3 bases from J, the gap between germline ends came to 12 bases. Here the CDR3 DNA reads TGTGCCAGCAGCTGGGGGGACCGGGAAGAGACCCAGTACTTC. Its protein product is CASSWGDREETQYF.

This sequence joins TRBV18 and TRBJ2-2; TRBD1 matches 9 bases. This CDR3 is built from 17 residues. The trim removed 0 bases at V and 1 base at J, leaving 3 bases unmatched. Germline assignment: CDR1 KGHSH and CDR2 LQKENI. The CDR3: CASSPPRGQGNTGELFF. In DNA form, the CDR3 reads TGTGCCAGCTCACCACCGAGGGGACAGGGGAACACCGGGGAGCTGTTTTTT.

J is TRBJ2-5 and V is TRBV6-1; 7 bases are shared with TRBD1. Per the germline V gene, CDR1 is MNHNS and CDR2 is SASEGT. The CDR3 extends over 15 amino acids. Trimming removed 6 bases from V and 5 bases from J; junction bases left unmatched: 12. CDR3 nucleotide sequence: TGTGCCAGCAGGGGTGGTCATAGGGGGCAGGAGACCCAGTACTTC. Translated: CASRGGHRGQETQYF.

Regarding this clone: Other DNA sequences of this sample code for an identical CDR3. The chain is built from TRBV5-1 and TRBJ2-5, with D uncertain. V lost 0 bases, J lost 5 bases, and 8 bases lay in between. CDR1 SGHRS and CDR2 YFSETQ come from the germline V gene. The CDR3 contains 13 residues. The CDR3 is CASSLAGGETQYF. The CDR3 coding sequence is TGCGCCAGCAGCTTGGCGGGTGGCGAGACCCAGTACTTC.

The V gene is TRBV19, the J gene TRBJ2-5; 7 bases match TRBD1. CDR3 size: 14 residues. V shed 5 bases, J shed 1 base, and the junction held 4 bases outside the gene matches. The germline gives CDR1 LNHDA, CDR2 SQIVND (reference sequence). In DNA, the CDR3 is TGTGCCAGTAGTGTCCGGGACAGCCAAGAGACCCAGTACTTC. It translates to CASSVRDSQETQYF.

The V call is TRBV4-1, the J call TRBJ2-5, with a tentative D call TRBD1 (7 bases). V was clipped by 3 bases and J by 2 bases, with 19 bases between them. The CDR3 is made up of 17 amino acids. Germline loops: CDR1 MGHRA, CDR2 YSYEKL. The CDR3 nucleotides read TGCGCCAGCAGCCATTCCGGCGGGGCCAGGGGGCAAGAGACCCAGTACTTC. Its protein is CASSHSGGARGQETQYF.

The chain employs TRBV7-2 and TRBJ2-7; weak D call: TRBD1 (5 bases). This CDR3 has 15 residues. V was pared by 0 bases and J by 2 bases, with 11 bases between. Germline CDR1 and CDR2: SGHTA and FQGNSA. CDR3 sequence: CASSLAGQVAYEQYF. DNA for the CDR3: TGTGCCAGCAGCTTAGCCGGACAAGTGGCCTACGAGCAGTACTTC.

The V gene is TRBV7-2, the J gene TRBJ2-7, with D possibly being TRBD1 (6 bases). The germline V and J ends were trimmed by 5 bases and 2 bases, with 13 bases remaining between them. CDR3 size: 14 residues. The germline V gene has CDR1 SGHTA and CDR2 FQGNSA. The CDR3 protein is CASSGGPGAYEQYF. CDR3 in DNA: TGTGCCAGCAGCGGTGGTCCAGGGGCCTACGAGCAGTACTTC.

The V and J genes are TRBV5-1 and TRBJ1-1; a weak D match, TRBD1 (5 bases). Germline CDR1 SGHRS, CDR2 YFSETQ. CDR3 length equals 16 residues. V was trimmed by 0 bases and J by 7 bases, leaving 19 bases between them. This chain's CDR3 is CASSLVGQGGSGEAFF. The CDR3, as DNA: TGCGCCAGCAGCTTGGTCGGGCAGGGAGGAAGCGGTGAAGCTTTCTTT.

The J gene is TRBJ2-1, the V gene TRBV27, with TRBD2 identical over 8 bases. This CDR3 has 16 residues. Germline values: CDR1 MNHEY, CDR2 SMNVEV (reference sequence). The junction had 4 bases not matched to a gene; V was cut back by 2 bases and J by 1 base. CDR3 protein: CASSLNSGGSYNEQFF. CDR3 nucleotides: TGTGCCAGCAGTTTAAACTCGGGGGGGTCCTACAATGAGCAGTTCTTC.

The chain carries TRBV5-1 and TRBJ2-1; 14 bases fit TRBD2. This CDR3 comprises 15 residues. After removal of 4 bases from V and 9 bases from J, the junction contained 6 bases not matched to a gene. CDR1 and CDR2 from the germline V gene are SGHRS and YFSETQ. This CDR3 is CASSTGLAGASEQFF. DNA of the CDR3: TGCGCCAGCAGCACGGGACTAGCGGGAGCGAGTGAGCAGTTCTTC.

The chain combines TRBV28 with TRBJ1-2; no firm D call. Germline-derived CDR1 and CDR2 are MDHEN and SYDVKM. This CDR3 spans 14 amino acids. Trimming removed 5 bases at V and 1 base at J, with 11 bases between. The CDR3 DNA reads TGTGCCAGCAGTCCCGGGTCCCTTAACTATGGCTACACCTTC. Protein product: CASSPGSLNYGYTF.

The CDR3 nucleotides are TGTGCCAGCAGCCTCGGGACTACCTACGGAGATACGCAGTATTTT. Protein product: CASSLGTTYGDTQYF. The chain employs TRBV7-2 and TRBJ2-3, with TRBD2 matching 7 bases. With 5 bases clipped from V and 5 bases from J, the junction kept 10 bases outside the gene matches. From germline, CDR1 is SGHTA and CDR2 FQGNSA. The CDR3 is made up of 15 amino acids.

The chain has TRBV7-2 and TRBJ1-2, with TRBD1 identical over 10 bases. This CDR3 spans 15 amino acids. Germline CDR1 and CDR2: SGHTA and FQGNSA. The trim removed 5 bases at V and 5 bases at J, leaving 8 bases unmatched. CDR3 protein: CASSPGQGILYGYTF. CDR3 sequence (DNA): TGTGCCAGCAGCCCGGGACAGGGGATTTTGTATGGCTACACCTTC.